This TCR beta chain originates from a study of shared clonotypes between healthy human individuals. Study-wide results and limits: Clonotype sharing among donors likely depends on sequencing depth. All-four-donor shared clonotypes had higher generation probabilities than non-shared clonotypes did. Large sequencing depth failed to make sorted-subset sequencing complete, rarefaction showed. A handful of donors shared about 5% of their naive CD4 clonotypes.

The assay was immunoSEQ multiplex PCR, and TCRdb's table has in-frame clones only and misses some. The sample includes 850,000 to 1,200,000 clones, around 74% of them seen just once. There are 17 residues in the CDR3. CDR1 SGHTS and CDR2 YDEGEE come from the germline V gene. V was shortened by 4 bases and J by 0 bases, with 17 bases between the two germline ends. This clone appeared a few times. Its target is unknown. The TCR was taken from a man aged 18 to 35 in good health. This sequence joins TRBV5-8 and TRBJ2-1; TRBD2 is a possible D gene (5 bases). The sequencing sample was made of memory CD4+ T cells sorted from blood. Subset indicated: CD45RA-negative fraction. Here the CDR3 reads CASSGELLDSSYNEQFF. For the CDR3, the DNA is TGTGCCAGCAGCGGAGAGCTACTGGACTCCTCCTACAATGAGCAGTTCTTC.